The 27 T cell receptor beta chains in this list originate from one sample, sequenced in a study of blood T cells in healthy people across ages. With a J-beta primer mix and a sample-barcoded 5' primer, a second PCR ran about 6 to 11 cycles. TCRdb re-called the 5' RACE reads with MiXCR, one entry per CDR3 protein. Seen here are 600,000 to 900,000 distinct CDR3 sequences, about a quarter observed once, and the top ten hold 2.5% to 3.5%. These sequences were also reported in another study, on T cells of mothers and their children.

The sequenced sample was blood. The receptors stem from a boy aged 10-17 years in good health.

The chain recombines TRBV7-8 with TRBJ2-1; tentative D call: TRBD2 (6 bases). TRBJ2-7 explains the end of the DNA better; the J call may be wrong. Germline CDR1 SGHVS, CDR2 FQNEAQ. The CDR3 extends over 15 amino acids. This chain's CDR3 is CASSLWRGRSYEQYF. As DNA, the CDR3 is TGTGCCAGCAGCTTATGGCGGGGCCGGTCCTACGAGCAGTACTTC.

The genes are TRBV28 and TRBJ1-2; D unclear. The germline CDR1 and CDR2 sequences are MDHEN and SYDVKM. The CDR3 length is 14 residues. The V end was cut by 1 base, the J end by 8 bases, with 14 bases between. The CDR3 DNA is TGTGCCAGCAGTTTATTAAAGGACCCAACGGGCTACACCTTC. Translated: CASSLLKDPTGYTF.

The rearrangement links TRBV29-1 to TRBJ2-5; a weak D match, TRBD2 (6 bases). The CDR3 runs to 14 residues. The germline V gene encodes CDR1 SQVTM and CDR2 ANQGSEA. Trimming removed 7 bases at V and 0 bases at J, with 15 bases between. CDR3 DNA: TGCAGCGCTCAGGGACTGCCCGACCAAGAGACCCAGTACTTC. Amino acid sequence: CSAQGLPDQETQYF.

The chain combines TRBV7-9 with TRBJ2-6; a weak D match, TRBD1 (5 bases). V dropped 6 bases and J dropped 2 bases, with 11 bases sitting between them. The CDR3 is made up of 15 amino acids. Per germline, CDR1 SEHNR and CDR2 FQNEAQ (reference sequence). CDR3: CASRLSGPGANVLTF. The CDR3 DNA reads as TGTGCCAGCAGGTTATCAGGGCCTGGGGCCAACGTCCTGACTTTC.

V usage is TRBV29-1 and J usage is TRBJ2-4; TRBD1 matches at 10 bases. The ends lost 4 bases at V and 9 bases at J; junction bases unmatched: 3. The germline CDR1 and CDR2 sequences are SQVTM and ANQGSEA. This CDR3 has 12 residues. The CDR3 nucleotides read TGCAGCGTTGGGGACAGGGGCCCCATTCAGTACTTC. Residues: CSVGDRGPIQYF.

This clonotype was counted a few times. The J gene is TRBJ1-4, the V gene TRBV6-5; D possibly corresponds to TRBD1 (6 bases). The CDR3 extends over 14 amino acids. Per germline, CDR1 MNHEY and CDR2 SVGAGI. Trimming pared 2 bases from V and 8 bases from J, leaving 12 bases between. The CDR3 DNA reads TGTGCCAGCAGTTACCCTGGGACACCCGAAAAACTGTTTTTT. Its translation is CASSYPGTPEKLFF.

The chain joins TRBV20-1 to TRBJ2-5; 12 nucleotides line up with TRBD2. CDR1 DFQATT and CDR2 SNEGSKA come from the germline V gene (reference sequence). This CDR3 spans 16 amino acids. The junction had 9 bases not matched to a gene; V was cut back by 5 bases and J by 2 bases. This CDR3 is CSASATSGSPQETQYF. CDR3 DNA: TGCAGTGCTTCTGCGACTAGCGGGAGTCCGCAAGAGACCCAGTACTTC.

This clonotype was seen more than once but under ten times. The junction differs from germline at one of its ends, possibly a read error. The genes are TRBV4-1 and TRBJ2-5; D is possibly TRBD1 or TRBD2 (6 bases each). The germline gives CDR1 MGHRA, CDR2 YSYEKL. The CDR3 consists of 16 residues. In nucleotides, the CDR3 is TGCGCCAGCAGCCAACCCGCTCGGGGGCCTCAAGGGACCCAGTACTTC. As protein: CASSQPARGPQGTQYF.

A few counts support this clonotype. This chain uses TRBV9 with TRBJ2-1, with TRBD1 as a possible D gene (5 bases). Germline CDR1 reads SGDLS; CDR2 reads YYNGEE. This CDR3 contains 13 residues. Trimming took off 0 bases at V and 10 bases at J, with 11 bases between the two ends. CDR3 loop: CASSVGIRVEQFF. The CDR3 DNA reads TGTGCCAGCAGCGTAGGCATCAGGGTCGAGCAGTTCTTC.

The chain recombines TRBV12-5 with TRBJ1-5; D not certain. The V and J ends lost 3 bases and 6 bases respectively, with 12 bases between them. CDR3 size: 14 residues. Germline loops: CDR1 LGHNT, CDR2 FRNRAP. This CDR3 is CASGLPHLGQPQHF. In DNA form, the CDR3 reads TGTGCTAGTGGTTTACCCCACCTAGGTCAGCCCCAGCATTTT. Filled out from reference TRBV12-5 and TRBJ1-5, the complete variable domain reads DARVTQTPRHKVTEMGQEVTMRCQPILGHNTVFWYRQTMMQGLELLAYFRNRAPLDDSGMPKDRFSAEMPDATLATLKIQPSEPRDSAVYFCASGLPHLGQPQHFGDGTRLSIL.

The chain has TRBV12-3 or TRBV12-4 and TRBJ2-1; TRBD2 is a possible D gene (6 bases). V lost 6 bases and J lost 10, with 28 bases in between. CDR3 length: 17 amino acids. The chain's CDR3 is CASSLKRAGLPEEEQFF. CDR3 DNA sequence: TGTGCCAGCAGCTTAAAGCGCGCGGGACTCCCGGAGGAAGAGCAGTTCTTC.

The chain joins TRBV6-2 or TRBV6-3 to TRBJ2-5; a weak D match, TRBD2 (6 bases). With the DNA end fitting TRBJ2-7 better, the J assignment may be wrong. The length of the CDR3 is 12 residues. From germline, CDR1 is MNHEY and CDR2 SVGEGT. In DNA form, the CDR3 reads TGTGCCAGCAGGCCCAATAGCGGCGAGCAGTACTTC. This encodes CASRPNSGEQYF.

The V and J genes are TRBV25-1 and TRBJ1-4, with 12 nucleotides matching TRBD1. The CDR3 spans 16 residues. Trimming at V came to 1 base and at J to 5 bases, leaving 2 bases not matched to a gene. The germline CDR1 and CDR2 sequences are MGHDK and SYGVNS. CDR3 coding DNA: TGTGCCAGCAGTGAATGGGGACAGGGGGCGAATGAAAAACTGTTTTTT. Protein product: CASSEWGQGANEKLFF.

A few counts support this clonotype. The genes are TRBV6-5 and TRBJ1-6, with 8 bases identical to TRBD1. The CDR3 length is 14 residues. Trimming removed 7 bases from V and 8 bases from J; junction bases left unmatched: 7. CDR1 and CDR2 from the germline V gene are MNHEY and SVGAGI. The CDR3 spells CASTRQGRDSPLHF. The CDR3 nucleotides read TGTGCCAGCACCAGACAGGGGCGAGATTCACCCCTCCACTTT.

This chain joins TRBV6-4 and TRBJ2-2; either TRBD1 or TRBD2 may supply D (6 bases each). Germline lookup yields CDR1 MRHNA and CDR2 SNTAGT. CDR3 length: 14 residues. Trimming cost V 3 bases and J 4 bases, with 9 bases left between them. Here the CDR3 reads CASSEEGGTGELFF. The CDR3 region has the DNA TGTGCCAGCAGTGAGGAGGGGGGCACCGGGGAGCTGTTTTTT.

The CDR3 is CASSEGRLNEQFF. The CDR3 DNA follows: TGTGCCAGCAGTGAAGGGCGGCTCAATGAGCAGTTCTTC. V usage is TRBV2 and J usage is TRBJ2-1; no firm D call. From germline, CDR1 is SNHLY and CDR2 FYNNEI. The CDR3 contains 13 residues. Trimming removed 1 base at V and 6 bases at J, with 7 bases between. The full variable domain, completed using reference TRBV2 and TRBJ2-1, is EPEVTQTPSHQVTQMGQEVILRCVPISNHLYFYWYRQILGQKVEFLVSFYNNEISEKSEIFDDQFSVERPDGSNFTLKIRSTKLEDSAMYFCASSEGRLNEQFFGPGTRLTVL.

A word on this clonotype: The conserved final phenylalanine or tryptophan is absent from the CDR3, which likely points to a read error. The V call is TRBV11-2, the J call TRBJ1-6; D remains ambiguous. V lost 3 bases, J lost 6 bases, and 9 bases lay in between. The CDR3 is made up of 14 amino acids. Germline V lookup: CDR1 SGHAT, CDR2 FQNNGV. The CDR3 sequence is CASSFLDANSPLHL. In DNA form, the CDR3 reads TGTGCCAGCAGCTTTCTCGACGCTAATTCACCCCTCCACCTT.

V is TRBV19 and J is TRBJ2-1; 10 bases align to TRBD2. Germline CDR1 and CDR2: LNHDA and SQIVND (reference sequence). J was trimmed by 9 bases and V by 6 bases; bases with no gene match: 5. This CDR3 comprises 13 residues. In DNA, the CDR3 is TGTGCCAGTAGAAGGAGCGGGGGGGGTGAGCAGTTCTTC. This encodes CASRRSGGGEQFF.

The chain links TRBV5-1 to TRBJ2-5; 7 nucleotides match TRBD1. The CDR3 loop spans 15 amino acids. CDR1 SGHRS and CDR2 YFSETQ come from the germline V gene. Trimming cost V 6 bases and J 2 bases; bases outside gene matches: 10. This CDR3 reads CASNNRDSLQETQYF. CDR3 in DNA: TGCGCCAGCAATAACCGGGACAGCTTACAAGAGACCCAGTACTTC.

J is TRBJ2-3 and V is TRBV12-3 or TRBV12-4, with 7 bases that match TRBD1. The CDR3 length is 15 residues. With V trimmed by 7 bases and J by 2 bases, 9 bases remained unmatched. CDR3 bases: TGTGCCAGCACCTCCAAGGGGGCGATCACAGATACGCAGTATTTT. This codes for CASTSKGAITDTQYF.

CDR3 loop: CASKQGGTYEQYF. The CDR3, as DNA: TGTGCCTCGAAACAGGGGGGGACCTACGAGCAGTACTTC. V usage is TRBV30 and J usage is TRBJ2-7; tentatively, D is TRBD1 (8 bases). CDR3 length: 13 residues. V lost 7 bases and J lost 2, with 15 bases in between. CDR1 and CDR2 (germline): GTSNPN, SVGIG (reference sequence).

J is TRBJ1-6 and V is TRBV3-1; no definite D call. Between the trimmed V and J ends, which lost 0 bases and 6 bases, there was a span of 15 bases. Germline CDR1 and CDR2: LGHDT and YNNKEL (reference sequence). CDR3 size: 17 residues. The CDR3 DNA reads as TGTGCCAGCAGCCAAGATATTGGATCTGGCGTTAATTCACCCCTCCACTTT. This translates into CASSQDIGSGVNSPLHF.

This clonotype occurred a few times. This chain links TRBV6-5 with TRBJ2-2; 10 bases are shared with TRBD1. CDR3 length: 15 amino acids. Germline values: CDR1 MNHEY, CDR2 SVGAGI. V gave up 6 bases and J gave up 5 bases; unmatched junction bases: 6. The CDR3 spells CASRTGQGGTGELFF. The CDR3 nucleotides read TGTGCCAGCAGAACTGGACAGGGGGGAACCGGGGAGCTGTTTTTT.

The V call is TRBV12-3 or TRBV12-4, the J call TRBJ2-5; D is unresolved. The J call is in doubt because the DNA end fits TRBJ2-7 better. The CDR3 extends over 13 amino acids. The CDR3 protein is CASSSLRHFEQYF. The CDR3 DNA is TGTGCCAGCAGCTCCCTCCGACACTTCGAGCAGTACTTC.

The V and J genes are TRBV7-2 and TRBJ2-5, with TRBD1 matching over 7 bases. The germline V gene encodes CDR1 SGHTA and CDR2 FQGNSA. With V trimmed by 1 base and J by 4 bases, 12 bases remained unmatched. The CDR3 covers 17 residues. The CDR3 reads CASSLGDSSPGRETQYF. DNA of the CDR3: TGTGCCAGCAGCTTAGGGGACAGCTCCCCGGGCAGAGAGACCCAGTACTTC.

This chain uses TRBV6-5 with TRBJ2-7; D perhaps matches TRBD1 (5 bases). The ends were cut back, 2 bases at V and 3 bases at J, with 8 bases in the middle. CDR1 is MNHEY and CDR2 is SVGAGI in the germline V gene. This CDR3 is 13 amino acids long. DNA of the CDR3: TGTGCCAGCAGTTACGTGCAGGGCTACGAGCAGTACTTC. Amino acid sequence: CASSYVQGYEQYF.

This clonotype showed up just a few times. The chain links TRBV18 to TRBJ1-2; possible D gene TRBD1, 6 bases. The CDR3 spans 13 residues. Trimming pared 2 bases from V and 8 bases from J, leaving 12 bases between. Looked up from germline, CDR1 is KGHSH and CDR2 is LQKENI. CDR3 bases: TGTGCCAGCTCACCAGCAGGGGACGGGGGCTACACCTTC. This codes for CASSPAGDGGYTF.